Presented here are 11 T cell receptor beta chains from one specimen sequenced in a study of T cell responses to AZD1222 COVID-19 vaccine. Sequenced by immunoSEQ multiplex PCR; TCRdb stores in-frame clones only, minus some. This sample has 85,000 to 120,000 clones, with approximately 87% found just once. The source was peripheral blood, collected on day 0 of AZD1222 vaccination. The receptors were gathered from an adult in good health.

This clone was recorded a few times. The rearrangement links TRBV28 to TRBJ2-7, with 10 positions matching TRBD2. The trim removed 8 bases at V and 3 bases at J, leaving 7 bases unmatched. Germline V CDR1 and CDR2: MDHEN, SYDVKM. CDR3 length: 14 amino acids. The CDR3 DNA follows: TGTGCCAGCGAGTTAGCGGGAGGAATCTACGAGCAGTACTTC. It is translated as CASELAGGIYEQYF.

J is TRBJ2-7 and V is TRBV19; 7 bases are shared with TRBD2. This CDR3 is built from 14 residues. J lost 0 bases, V lost 8 bases, and 7 bases had no gene match. Germline values: CDR1 LNHDA, CDR2 SQIVND (reference sequence). The CDR3 nucleotides are TGTGCCAGTCGGGAGGACTATAACTCCTACGAGCAGTACTTC. As protein: CASREDYNSYEQYF. Combining the CDR3 with reference TRBV19 and TRBJ2-7 gives the whole variable domain DGGITQSPKYLFRKEGQNVTLSCEQNLNHDAMYWYRQDPGQGLRLIYYSQIVNDFQKGDIAEGYSVSREKKESFPLTVTSAQKNPTAFYLCASREDYNSYEQYFGPGTRLTVT.

This clone was counted a single time. The rearrangement links TRBV11-2 to TRBJ2-7; 8 bases are a match to TRBD2. Germline V gene data show CDR1 as SGHAT and CDR2 as FQNNGV. This CDR3 has 15 amino acids. V gave up 0 bases and J gave up 2 bases; unmatched junction bases: 3. The CDR3 nucleotides read TGTGCCAGCAGCTTAGATCCAGCGGGAGCCTACGAGCAGTACTTC. It yields the protein CASSLDPAGAYEQYF. The complete variable domain, with remaining parts taken from reference TRBV11-2 and TRBJ2-7, reads EAGVAQSPRYKIIEKRQSVAFWCNPISGHATLYWYQQILGQGPKLLIQFQNNGVVDDSQLPKDRFSAERLKGVDSTLKIQPAKLEDSAVYLCASSLDPAGAYEQYFGPGTRLTVT.

The CDR3 is CASSPIDGQGAYGYTF. CDR3 in DNA: TGTGCCAGCAGTCCTATCGACGGGCAGGGGGCTTATGGCTACACCTTC. The rearrangement joins TRBV28 to TRBJ1-2, with 8 nucleotides matching TRBD1. CDR1 MDHEN and CDR2 SYDVKM come from the germline V gene. The CDR3 contains 16 residues. The trim removed 5 bases at V and 5 bases at J, leaving 13 bases unmatched.

The rearrangement links TRBV4-3 to TRBJ2-1; weak D call: TRBD2 (6 bases). The CDR3 sequence is 13 residues long. Germline V gene lookup returns CDR1 LGHNA and CDR2 YSLEER. V was pared by 3 bases and J by 9 bases, with 12 bases between. CDR3 protein: CASSQEGRIEQFF. The CDR3 coding sequence is TGCGCCAGCAGCCAGGAGGGGAGGATTGAGCAGTTCTTC.

The rearrangement links TRBV19 to TRBJ2-3; D might be TRBD1 (5 bases). V lost 9 bases and J 5 bases, leaving 9 bases between the germline ends. CDR3 size: 11 residues. Germline V CDR1 and CDR2: LNHDA, SQIVND (reference sequence). The CDR3 protein is CASRVKDTQYF. The DNA for the CDR3 is TGTGCCAGCAGGGTTAAAGATACGCAGTATTTT. The complete variable domain, with remaining parts taken from reference TRBV19 and TRBJ2-3, reads DGGITQSPKYLFRKEGQNVTLSCEQNLNHDAMYWYRQDPGQGLRLIYYSQIVNDFQKGDIAEGYSVSREKKESFPLTVTSAQKNPTAFYLCASRVKDTQYFGPGTRLTVL.

V is TRBV5-6 and J is TRBJ1-1; D call uncertain. Germline V gives CDR1 SGHDT, CDR2 YYEEEE. The CDR3 is 13 residues long. V lost 1 base, J lost 3 bases, and 7 bases lay in between. The CDR3 DNA sequence: TGTGCCAGCAGCTTGACCCGGGACACTGAAGCTTTCTTT. Translation: CASSLTRDTEAFF. The full variable domain, its missing parts supplied by reference TRBV5-6 and TRBJ1-1, is DAGVTQSPTHLIKTRGQQVTLRCSPKSGHDTVSWYQQALGQGPQFIFQYYEEEERQRGNFPDRFSGHQFPNYSSELNVNALLLGDSALYLCASSLTRDTEAFFGQGTRLTVV.

V and J are TRBV18 and TRBJ2-7; 11 bases line up with TRBD1. Trimming removed 3 bases from V and 4 bases from J; junction bases left unmatched: 5. Germline V gives CDR1 KGHSH, CDR2 LQKENI. This CDR3 contains 15 residues. The CDR3 protein is CASSPSGTGGYEQYF. In DNA, the CDR3 is TGTGCCAGCTCACCCTCCGGGACAGGGGGTTACGAGCAGTACTTC.

The rearrangement joins TRBV19 to TRBJ2-2; perhaps TRBD2 as D (6 bases). Germline CDR1 is LNHDA and CDR2 is SQIVND (reference sequence). The germline V and J ends were trimmed by 5 bases and 5 bases, with 12 bases remaining between them. The CDR3 length is 14 residues. Written as DNA, the CDR3 is TGTGCCAGTAGTCCCGGGGGTTTAACCGGGGAGCTGTTTTTT. Protein: CASSPGGLTGELFF.

The rearrangement uses TRBV7-2 and TRBJ2-7, with a tentative D call TRBD1 (6 bases). Between the trimmed V and J ends, which lost 0 bases and 0 bases, there was a span of 9 bases. Germline loops: CDR1 SGHTA, CDR2 FQGNSA. This CDR3 has 15 amino acids. In DNA, the CDR3 is TGTGCCAGCAGCTTAGCGGGGGCGAGCTCCTACGAGCAGTACTTC. It codes for CASSLAGASSYEQYF.

This chain connects TRBV28 to TRBJ1-3; D perhaps matches TRBD1 (5 bases). The V gene lost 7 bases and the J gene lost 4 bases, with 11 bases spanning the gap. This CDR3 spans 13 amino acids. In germline, CDR1 is MDHEN, CDR2 SYDVKM. As DNA, the CDR3 is TGTGCCAGCAAAACAGGTTGGGGAAACACCATATATTTT. This translates into CASKTGWGNTIYF. Supplemented by reference TRBV28 and TRBJ1-3, the full variable domain reads DVKVTQSSRYLVKRTGEKVFLECVQDMDHENMFWYRQDPGLGLRLIYFSYDVKMKEKGDIPEGYSVSREKKERFSLILESASTNQTSMYLCASKTGWGNTIYFGEGSWLTVV.